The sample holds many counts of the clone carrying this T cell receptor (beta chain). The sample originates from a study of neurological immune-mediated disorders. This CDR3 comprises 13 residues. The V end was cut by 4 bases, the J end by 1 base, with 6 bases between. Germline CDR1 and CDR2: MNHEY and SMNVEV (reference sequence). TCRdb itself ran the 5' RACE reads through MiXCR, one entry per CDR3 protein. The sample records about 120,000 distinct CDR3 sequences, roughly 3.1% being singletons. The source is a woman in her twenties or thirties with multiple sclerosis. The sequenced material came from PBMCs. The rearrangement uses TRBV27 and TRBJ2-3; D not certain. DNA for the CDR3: TGTGCCAGCAGTTATCACGGCACAGATACGCAGTATTTT. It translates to CASSYHGTDTQYF.